This T cell receptor beta chain is from a study of cytomegalovirus exposure and HLA in healthy donors. Study-level background: A subsequent analysis reported that the roughly 120 validation repertoires were produced on the same platform that had also been used for the approximately 700 first-cohort repertoires. Findings and caveats of the study: The tendency of first-cohort TCR clusters to co-occur in the roughly 120 validation repertoires was identified by a subsequent analysis. Cytomegalovirus status, reportedly, was diagnosed with high specificity and sensitivity by the classifier. For most TCR sequences rarity was the rule, although some public TCRs occurred in many donors.

This clone has just one count. Its cognate antigen is unknown. Here immunoSEQ multiplex PCR was the method, and the copy in TCRdb shows in-frame clones only, minus some. The data hold more than 65,000 clones, with approximately 96% observed a single time. V shed 0 bases and J 3 bases; nucleotides not matched to a gene: 9. The germline gives CDR1 SGHRS, CDR2 YFSETQ. This CDR3 contains 17 residues. This chain joins TRBV5-1 and TRBJ2-3, with 8 positions matching TRBD2. The specimen sequenced was PBMCs. This TCR derives from a woman aged 18-35 years in good health and CMV-seronegative. The DNA of the CDR3 is TGCGCCAGCAGCTTGGCATCAGCGGGAGCGGGGACAGATACGCAGTATTTT. Translating it yields CASSLASAGAGTDTQYF.